One sample yielded the 12 T cell receptor beta chains listed below, sequenced in a study of blood T cells in healthy people across ages. A second about 6 to 12 cycle PCR used barcoded and J-beta primers. In TCRdb, the 5' RACE reads were re-called with MiXCR into one record per CDR3 protein. This table has some 1.5 million distinct CDR3 sequences, approximately 30% appearing once. The specimen sequenced was blood. All receptors come from a woman aged 25 to 39 in good health.

On this clonotype itself: Because it lacks the conserved phenylalanine or tryptophan at the end, this CDR3 is likely a read error. The CDR3 DNA follows: TGCGCCAGCAGCTTAGGAAGAGAGACCCAGTACTCC. Protein: CASSLGRETQYS. This chain links TRBV11-3 with TRBJ2-5, with D uncertain. Germline lookup yields CDR1 SGHNT and CDR2 YENEEA. The CDR3 consists of 12 residues.

The chain employs TRBV4-2 and TRBJ2-7; 10 bases agree with TRBD2. CDR3 length: 15 residues. Germline CDR1 and CDR2: LGHNA and YNFKEQ. The V segment lost 0 bases and the J segment 7 bases; nucleotides outside the gene matches: 6. CDR3 coding DNA: TGTGCCAGCAGCCAAGAACCTAGCGGGGGATATGAGCAGTACTTC. Protein sequence: CASSQEPSGGYEQYF.

The sample holds one count of this clonotype. This may be a read error: a much more frequent sequence differs by one nucleotide. The rearrangement joins TRBV6-5 to TRBJ1-2; 10 bases map to TRBD1. Germline CDR1 is MNHEY and CDR2 is SVGAGI. V lost 8 bases to trimming and J lost 4 bases; unmatched junction nucleotides: 10. CDR3 length equals 15 residues. CDR3 nucleotide sequence: TGTGCCAGCGGTACTGAGGGACAGGGGTTCTATGGCTACACCTTC. Translating gives CASGTEGQGFYGYTF.

The genes are TRBV5-1 and TRBJ2-1; possibly TRBD2 for D (7 bases). Germline lookup yields CDR1 SGHRS and CDR2 YFSETQ. The CDR3 spans 15 residues. Trimming took 0 bases from V and 7 from J, leaving 14 bases between them. The CDR3 region is CASSLEGGPSNEQFF. DNA of the CDR3: TGCGCCAGCAGCTTGGAGGGGGGGCCCTCGAATGAGCAGTTCTTC.

In its sample, this clonotype was seen many times. The rearrangement uses TRBV12-3 or TRBV12-4 and TRBJ2-7; 8 bases are a match to TRBD1. The CDR3 length is 13 residues. With 2 bases clipped from V and 5 bases from J, the junction kept 2 bases outside the gene matches. CDR3 sequence (DNA): TGTGCCAGCAGTTTATCAGGGGGCCACGAGCAGTACTTC. It translates to CASSLSGGHEQYF.

The rearrangement uses TRBV20-1 and TRBJ1-5; D is unresolved. CDR3 length: 13 amino acids. CDR1 and CDR2 (germline): DFQATT, SNEGSKA (reference sequence). Trimming shortened V by 0 bases and J by 3 bases, and 6 bases separated the two germline ends. CDR3: CSARETTNQPQHF. The CDR3 nucleotides are TGCAGTGCTAGAGAGACTACCAATCAGCCCCAGCATTTT.

The J gene is TRBJ2-7, the V gene TRBV20-1; D gene unclear. Germline V gene lookup returns CDR1 DFQATT and CDR2 SNEGSKA (reference sequence). The CDR3 length is 14 residues. Trimming stripped 0 bases from V and 3 bases from J, with 12 bases between. CDR3 amino acids: CSARDWRSLYEQYF. The CDR3 nucleotides are TGCAGTGCTAGAGATTGGCGGAGCCTCTACGAGCAGTACTTC.

This clonotype was recorded a few times. The chain joins TRBV19 to TRBJ1-5, with D perhaps TRBD1 (5 bases). Trimming stripped 6 bases from V and 0 bases from J, with 12 bases between. The CDR3 sequence is 15 residues long. From germline, CDR1 is LNHDA and CDR2 SQIVND (reference sequence). This chain's CDR3 is CASRSGTDSNQPQHF. The DNA of the CDR3 is TGTGCCAGTAGATCCGGGACGGATAGCAATCAGCCCCAGCATTTT.

As for this clonotype: This may be a read error: a much more frequent sequence differs by one nucleotide. Since no conserved phenylalanine or tryptophan closes the CDR3, a read error is the likely cause. This chain connects TRBV4-1 to TRBJ2-1, with 10 positions matching TRBD1. The junction had 7 bases not matched to a gene; V was cut back by 5 bases and J by 0 bases. CDR3 size: 17 residues. Germline V gene lookup returns CDR1 MGHRA and CDR2 YSYEKL. The CDR3 DNA reads TGCGCCAGCAGCACGGGACAGGGGTCAAACTCCTACAATGAGCAGTTCTGC. Protein product: CASSTGQGSNSYNEQFC.

The V gene is TRBV7-2, the J gene TRBJ1-2, with D maybe TRBD1 (5 bases). Germline assignment: CDR1 SGHTA and CDR2 FQGNSA. The CDR3 spans 15 residues. V lost 5 bases to trimming and J lost 4 bases, with 17 bases between them. CDR3 loop: CASSDYPRAGYGYTF. CDR3 bases: TGTGCCAGCAGCGATTACCCCAGGGCTGGCTATGGCTACACCTTC.

This clonotype was observed a few times. CDR3 in DNA: TGTGCCAGCAGCTCATTGGACAGGGACCTCCGCGAGCAGTACTTC. The encoded protein is CASSSLDRDLREQYF. The chain links TRBV7-2 to TRBJ2-7, with 8 positions matching TRBD1. The CDR3 has 15 amino acids. V shed 4 bases, J shed 6 bases, and the junction held 11 bases outside the gene matches. Looked up from germline, CDR1 is SGHTA and CDR2 is FQGNSA.

This sequence joins TRBV10-3 and TRBJ1-1; D is ambiguous. The CDR3 is made up of 13 amino acids. With 7 bases removed from V and 4 bases from J, the gap between germline ends came to 13 bases. CDR1 and CDR2 from the germline V gene are ENHRY and SYGVKD. The CDR3 reads CAIKVGVGTEAFF. CDR3 DNA: TGTGCCATCAAGGTCGGGGTAGGCACTGAAGCTTTCTTT.